Below, 8 T cell receptor beta chains from the same sample are listed, as sequenced in a study of identical twins. TCRdb reprocessed the 5' RACE reads with MiXCR, giving one entry per CDR3 protein. The sample includes around 340,000 distinct CDR3 sequences, 9% to 15% of them seen just once. Separately, the same data were catalogued under a study of yellow fever vaccine responses in identical twins.

What was sequenced was CD8+ T cells sorted from blood. All receptors derive from a woman aged 18-29 years in good health.

The chain couples TRBV28 to TRBJ1-4, with 7 nucleotides matching TRBD1. The CDR3 contains 13 residues. Germline lookup yields CDR1 MDHEN and CDR2 SYDVKM. J lost 5 bases, V lost 6 bases, and 3 bases had no gene match. This CDR3 reads CASREQGNEKLFF. The CDR3 nucleotides read TGTGCCAGCAGAGAACAGGGGAATGAAAAACTGTTTTTT.

The sample holds a few counts of this clonotype. The chain links TRBV7-9 to TRBJ1-4; D ambiguous. CDR3 length: 14 residues. Germline V gene data show CDR1 as SEHNR and CDR2 as FQNEAQ (reference sequence). V lost 5 bases and J lost 3, with 10 bases in between. CDR3: CASSPDGANEKLFF. CDR3 nucleotides: TGTGCCAGCAGCCCGGATGGAGCTAATGAAAAACTGTTTTTT.

The chain has TRBV7-2 and TRBJ1-4, with D uncertain. Germline CDR1 reads SGHTA; CDR2 reads FQGNSA. V was trimmed by 1 base and J by 4 bases, leaving 10 bases between them. CDR3 length: 15 residues. The CDR3 loop is CASSLGWQSNEKLFF. The CDR3 nucleotides read TGTGCCAGCAGCTTAGGGTGGCAAAGTAATGAAAAACTGTTTTTT.

This clonotype was counted between two and nine times. The rearrangement uses TRBV6-1 and TRBJ2-5; D remains unclear. V lost 2 bases to trimming and J lost 2 bases, with 9 bases between them. Germline loops: CDR1 MNHNS, CDR2 SASEGT. CDR3 length equals 14 residues. In DNA, the CDR3 is TGTGCCAGCAGTGAACGGGCGCTACAAGAGACCCAGTACTTC. This translates into CASSERALQETQYF.

This chain joins TRBV5-1 and TRBJ2-1; 12 bases agree with TRBD2. Unmatched junction bases numbered 11, after V lost 4 bases and J lost 0 bases. Germline CDR1 SGHRS, CDR2 YFSETQ. CDR3 length equals 19 residues. For the CDR3, the DNA is TGCGCCAGCAGCCTAACCGGACTAGCGGGAATACTCTCCTACAATGAGCAGTTCTTC. It specifies CASSLTGLAGILSYNEQFF.

The chain joins TRBV7-3 to TRBJ2-2; possible D gene TRBD2, 5 bases. The V end lost 5 bases, the J end lost 7 bases, and 14 bases lay between the germline ends. Germline CDR1 reads SGHTA; CDR2 reads FQGTGA. CDR3 length: 14 amino acids. CDR3 residues: CASSPRTDGGELFF. CDR3 DNA sequence: TGTGCCAGCAGCCCGCGGACTGATGGCGGGGAGCTGTTTTTT.

This clonotype came up many times. The gene calls are TRBV7-9 and TRBJ2-3; 13 bases align to TRBD2. This CDR3 spans 14 amino acids. V shed 5 bases and J 11 bases; nucleotides not matched to a gene: 7. In germline, CDR1 is SEHNR, CDR2 FQNEAQ (reference sequence). The CDR3 sequence: CASSPTSGRAEQYF. CDR3 bases: TGTGCCAGCAGCCCCACTAGCGGGAGGGCCGAGCAGTATTTT.

CDR3 amino acids: CASSFYGSYEQYF. DNA for the CDR3: TGTGCCAGCAGCTTTTACGGAAGCTACGAGCAGTACTTC. The chain combines TRBV11-3 with TRBJ2-7; D unresolved. V was clipped by 3 bases and J by 3 bases, with 9 bases between them. CDR3 length: 13 amino acids. Germline V lookup: CDR1 SGHNT, CDR2 YENEEA.